Listed below are T cell receptor beta chains from one sample, sequenced in a study of blood T cell repertoires in COVID-19. The assay was immunoSEQ multiplex PCR, and TCRdb's table has in-frame clones only and misses some. The sample includes some 360,000 clones, approximately 87% of them seen just once. Source material: peripheral blood. The receptors stem from a woman aged 55 to 70 with COVID-19, enrolled during active disease. CDR3s include the opening cysteine and the closing phenylalanine or tryptophan. A D gene is named only where the DNA matches it firmly.

V	D	J	CDR3
TRBV3-1/TRBV3-2	TRBD2	TRBJ2-5	CASSQAAGVKETQYF
TRBV5-1	TRBD2	TRBJ2-7	CASSLETSGAYEQYF
TRBV7-8	.	TRBJ1-1	CASSLDPDGMNTEAFF
TRBV5-1	.	TRBJ1-1	CASSFYEGVGKAFF
TRBV9	.	TRBJ2-5	CASSGHISETQYF
TRBV18	TRBD2	TRBJ2-1	CASSPLGLAGGLSSYNEQFF
TRBV5-6	TRBD1	TRBJ1-1	CASSPGDRGNTEAFF
TRBV20-1	TRBD1	TRBJ1-2	CSAYRGHGYTF
TRBV12-3/TRBV12-4	.	TRBJ1-2	CASSAQRNYGYTF
TRBV5-1	.	TRBJ2-6	CASRSDSPVLTF
TRBV5-1	TRBD1	TRBJ1-5	CASSLRTGADQPQHF
TRBV11-3	TRBD1	TRBJ2-2	CASSSGQLANTGELFF
TRBV28	.	TRBJ1-1	CASRRDPNTEAFF
TRBV9	.	TRBJ1-6	CASSVGIQGGSPLHF
TRBV2	TRBD1	TRBJ2-1	CASKIRGPLNEQFF
TRBV5-1	TRBD2	TRBJ2-2	CASSLIAGSTGELFF
TRBV5-1	TRBD1	TRBJ1-2	CASGGTVYGYTF
TRBV4-2	TRBD2	TRBJ2-1	CASSQPGTSGNEQFF
TRBV7-3	TRBD2	TRBJ2-1	CASSLGGGYYNEQFF
TRBV7-6	.	TRBJ2-1	CASSLQAASSNEQFF
TRBV18	TRBD2	TRBJ2-7	CASSPRGSGAYEQYF
TRBV15	TRBD1	TRBJ2-7	CATSRDLRGQTPYEQYF
TRBV27	TRBD1	TRBJ1-5	CASSSIGQGGFNQPQHF
TRBV11-2	.	TRBJ2-6	CASSHRQSSGANVLTF
TRBV3-1/TRBV3-2	.	TRBJ1-2	CASSQGRESYGYTF
TRBV14	.	TRBJ1-2	CASSQAALVGYTF
TRBV24-1	.	TRBJ2-1	CATSGRPGKSYNEQFF
TRBV10-3	.	TRBJ2-7	CAISQDRVYEQYF
TRBV7-3	.	TRBJ2-2	CASSLRGRGNGELFF
TRBV7-2	TRBD2	TRBJ2-2	CASSFASGGLTGELFF
TRBV19	.	TRBJ2-1	CASSSYGGGASYNEQFF
TRBV7-8	.	TRBJ1-2	CASSLGGGPRGYTF
TRBV18	.	TRBJ2-5	CASSPRTEETQYF
TRBV27	TRBD1	TRBJ2-7	CASSSPGQGRNEQYF
TRBV28	TRBD1	TRBJ2-2	CASSPGGANTGELFF
TRBV27	.	TRBJ1-1	CASSLANMNTEAFF
TRBV28	.	TRBJ2-5	CASSSQGDETQYF
TRBV5-5	TRBD1	TRBJ1-3	CASSTGQGHGNTIYF
TRBV28	TRBD1	TRBJ2-1	CASSKSGQGYNEQFF
TRBV7-9	TRBD2	TRBJ2-3	CASSSLAGYTDTQYF
TRBV4-1	.	TRBJ1-6	CASSQGGIWAGQLAALHF
TRBV3-1/TRBV3-2	TRBD1	TRBJ2-2	CASRRQGLTNTGELFF
TRBV2	.	TRBJ1-4	CASKALAGVQEKLFF
TRBV24-1	TRBD1	TRBJ1-6	CATSVWEVGTGAPLHF